This T cell receptor (beta chain) was observed in a study of T cells in tuberculosis. The CDR3 is made up of 12 amino acids. Trimming removed 7 bases from V and 6 bases from J; junction bases left unmatched: 5. From germline, CDR1 is MNHEY and CDR2 SVGAGI. The table came from immunoSEQ multiplex PCR; TCRdb's copy has only in-frame clones and leaves some out. The sample consists of 35,000 to 50,000 clones, roughly 94% of them appearing once. The chain couples TRBV6-5 to TRBJ1-2; 7 bases agree with TRBD1. The TCR comes from a donor between 5 and 29 years old with latent tuberculosis or without tuberculosis infection. Some clones in this sample may be carry-over from other donors' samples. What was sequenced was PBMCs. The CDR3 sequence is CASTRQGHGYTF. The CDR3 DNA follows: TGTGCCAGCACAAGACAGGGCCATGGCTACACCTTC.